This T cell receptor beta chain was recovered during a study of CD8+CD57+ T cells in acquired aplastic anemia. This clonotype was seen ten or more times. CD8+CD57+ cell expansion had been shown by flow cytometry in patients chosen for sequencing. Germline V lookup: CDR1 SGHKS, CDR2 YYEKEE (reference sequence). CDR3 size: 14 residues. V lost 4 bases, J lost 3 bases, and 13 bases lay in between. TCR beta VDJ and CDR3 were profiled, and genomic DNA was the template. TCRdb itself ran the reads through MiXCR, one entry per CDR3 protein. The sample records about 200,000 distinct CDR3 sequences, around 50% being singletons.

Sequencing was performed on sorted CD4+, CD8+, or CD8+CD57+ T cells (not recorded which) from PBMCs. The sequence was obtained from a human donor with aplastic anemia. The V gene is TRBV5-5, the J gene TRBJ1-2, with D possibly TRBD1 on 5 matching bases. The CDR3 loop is CASSVVGGDYGYTF. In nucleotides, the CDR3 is TGTGCCAGCAGCGTGGTTGGGGGAGACTATGGCTACACCTTC.